A single sample is the source of the 31 T cell receptor beta chains below, sequenced in a study of read filtering for tumor transcriptome and immune sequencing. The library was built from 400 to 500 ng RNA with molecular barcoded adaptors for alpha/delta and beta/gamma chains. TCRdb passed the reads through MiXCR, listing each CDR3 protein once. The table includes approximately 150,000 distinct CDR3 sequences, approximately 13% detected once. Sequencing was done on a sample of a population of CD138-negative cells sorted from bone marrow. The receptors shown here come from a donor over 35 with multiple myeloma.

This clonotype was observed at least ten times. V usage is TRBV3-1 and J usage is TRBJ1-1; D unclear. The CDR3 loop spans 11 amino acids. The V gene lost 2 bases and the J gene lost 11 bases, with 9 bases spanning the gap. Germline V gene lookup returns CDR1 LGHDT and CDR2 YNNKEL (reference sequence). The CDR3 protein is CASSQKDEAFF. CDR3 in DNA: TGTGCCAGCAGCCAAAAGGACGAGGCTTTCTTT.

The chain uses TRBV9 and TRBJ2-7; 8 bases align to TRBD2. In germline, CDR1 is SGDLS, CDR2 YYNGEE. The V gene end was trimmed by 4 bases and the J gene end by 2 bases; junction bases not matched to a gene: 8. The CDR3 totals 15 residues. The CDR3: CASSPRTSPTYEQYF. The CDR3 coding sequence is TGTGCCAGCAGCCCCCGGACTAGCCCAACCTACGAGCAGTACTTC. Based on the CDR3 plus reference TRBV9 and TRBJ2-7, the full variable domain is DSGVTQTPKHLITATGQRVTLRCSPRSGDLSVYWYQQSLDQGLQFLIQYYNGEERAKGNILERFSAQQFPDLHSELNLSSLELGDSALYFCASSPRTSPTYEQYFGPGTRLTVT.

This clonotype appeared many times. This chain links TRBV7-9 with TRBJ2-3; 11 positions match TRBD2. V was clipped by 4 bases and J by 4 bases; unmatched bases: 10. This CDR3 comprises 17 residues. Germline CDR1 reads SEHNR; CDR2 reads FQNEAQ (reference sequence). CDR3 sequence reads: CASSYGGGSGRADTQYF. The CDR3 coding sequence is TGTGCCAGCAGCTACGGCGGTGGTAGCGGGAGGGCAGATACGCAGTATTTT.

This clonotype was recorded at least ten times. V is TRBV27 and J is TRBJ2-1; D gene unclear. The germline V and J ends were trimmed by 7 bases and 0 bases, with 7 bases remaining between them. The CDR3 loop spans 13 amino acids. Germline lookup yields CDR1 MNHEY and CDR2 SMNVEV (reference sequence). The CDR3 sequence: CASKESSYNEQFF. The CDR3 nucleotides read TGTGCCAGCAAGGAGAGCTCCTACAATGAGCAGTTCTTC.

This clonotype was observed at least ten times. J is TRBJ2-7 and V is TRBV20-1, with D possibly matching TRBD2 (6 bases). Germline-derived CDR1 and CDR2 are DFQATT and SNEGSKA (reference sequence). V was cut by 2 bases and J by 2 bases, with 22 bases left in between. The CDR3 is 17 residues long. CDR3 loop: CSARFIPLDGGTYEQYF. The DNA of the CDR3 is TGCAGTGCTAGATTTATCCCCCTAGATGGCGGGACCTACGAGCAGTACTTC.

Only a few counts were recorded for this clonotype. A read error is possible here, since a much larger clone lies one base away. This chain links TRBV19 with TRBJ2-1; 10 nucleotides align to TRBD2. There are 14 residues in the CDR3. CDR1 is LNHDA, CDR2 SQIVND, per germline (reference sequence). With 4 bases clipped from V and 6 bases from J, the junction kept 3 bases outside the gene matches. CDR3 nucleotide sequence: TGTGCCAGTAGTACTAGCGGGAGTCGCAATGAGCAGTTCTTC. Translated, it gives CASSTSGSRNEQFF.

This clonotype has a count of ten or more. The rearrangement joins TRBV12-3 or TRBV12-4 to TRBJ1-4; no definite D call. The V gene lost 4 bases and the J gene lost 6 bases, with 12 bases spanning the gap. This CDR3 comprises 14 residues. Here the CDR3 DNA reads TGTGCCAGCAGTTCCGGGAAGAGGGATGAAAAACTGTTTTTT. Residues: CASSSGKRDEKLFF.

This clonotype was counted many times. The CDR3 DNA reads TGTGCCAGCAGTTACTACAGGGTTGCTGAAGCTTTCTTT. Translating gives CASSYYRVAEAFF. The chain uses TRBV6-2 or TRBV6-3 and TRBJ1-1; possible D gene TRBD1, 6 bases. Germline V gives CDR1 MNHEY, CDR2 SVGEGT. The CDR3 has 13 residues. The germline V and J ends were trimmed by 1 base and 6 bases, with 9 bases remaining between them.

This clonotype came up a few times. Since a much larger clone is just one base distant, this may be a read error. The V gene is TRBV30, the J gene TRBJ1-5; D uncertain. CDR1 GTSNPN and CDR2 SVGIG come from the germline V gene (reference sequence). This CDR3 contains 12 residues. V shed 2 bases and J shed 1 base, with 3 bases lying between them. The CDR3 nucleotides read TGTGCCTGGAGTCGGAGCAATCAGCCCCAGCATTTT. It specifies CAWSRSNQPQHF.

This clonotype has at least ten counts. The chain combines TRBV27 with TRBJ2-2; 10 bases are shared with TRBD2. This CDR3 has 13 amino acids. Germline CDR1 reads MNHEY; CDR2 reads SMNVEV (reference sequence). Germline trimming cut 8 bases from V and 9 bases from J; bases unmatched to any gene: 6. CDR3 sequence (DNA): TGTGCCAGCCCAGCGGGAGGGCCACGGGAGCTGTTTTTT. Translating gives CASPAGGPRELFF.

This clonotype was recorded many times. The V gene is TRBV7-9, the J gene TRBJ2-5; D remains ambiguous. The germline V gene has CDR1 SEHNR and CDR2 FQNEAQ (reference sequence). Deletions cut 5 bases from V and 5 bases from J, with 15 bases between. This CDR3 contains 14 residues. The CDR3: CASSVTGTGETQYF. As DNA, the CDR3 is TGTGCCAGCAGCGTAACGGGTACTGGGGAGACCCAGTACTTC.

As concerns this clonotype: One junction end disagrees with the germline gene, perhaps due to a read error. The chain couples TRBV6-6 to TRBJ1-1, with 10 bases identical to TRBD1. The CDR3 totals 17 residues. CDR1 MNHNY and CDR2 SVGAGI come from the germline V gene (reference sequence). CDR3 in DNA: TGTGCCAGCAGTTACTGGAAAAGACAGGGGGCGAGCACTGAAGCTGTCTTT. Its translation is CASSYWKRQGASTEAVF.

This clonotype appeared many times. V gene TRBV6-2 or TRBV6-3 combines with J gene TRBJ2-5; 7 bases align to TRBD2. After removal of 7 bases from V and 4 bases from J, the junction contained 12 bases not matched to a gene. The CDR3 runs 15 residues. Germline V gene lookup returns CDR1 MNHEY and CDR2 SVGEGT. The CDR3 nucleotides are TGTGCCAGCACCATCGCGGGTTCGGGGGGAGAGACCCAGTACTTC. Translating gives CASTIAGSGGETQYF.

As for this clonotype: A read error is likely here: a far larger clone is one base away. V gene TRBV7-7 combines with J gene TRBJ2-1; D might be TRBD1 or TRBD2, each matching 6 bases. Per the germline V gene, CDR1 is SSHAT and CDR2 is FNYEAQ (reference sequence). The CDR3 runs to 15 residues. CDR3 bases: TGTGCCAGCAGCCCAAGGGGGGAACCCTACAATGAGCAGCTCTTC. Its protein is CASSPRGEPYNEQLF.

As concerns this clonotype: A far larger clone lies a single base away; this is likely a read error. V usage is TRBV6-1 and J usage is TRBJ2-1, with D perhaps assigned TRBD1 or TRBD2 (5 bases each). This CDR3 region has 15 residues. The V end was cut by 3 bases, the J end by 3 bases, with 12 bases between. In germline, CDR1 is MNHNS, CDR2 SASEGT. This CDR3 is CASSEGPPIYNEQFF. CDR3 DNA: TGTGCCAGCAGTGAGGGACCACCTATCTACAATGAGCAGTTCTTC.

This clonotype was seen more than once but under ten times. J is TRBJ2-3 and V is TRBV11-3; D is ambiguous. This CDR3 spans 15 amino acids. V lost 2 bases and J lost 2, with 11 bases in between. CDR1 is SGHNT and CDR2 is YENEEA in the germline V gene. The DNA for the CDR3 is TGTGCCAGCAGCTTAACGGCGTGGGACACAGATACGCAGTATTTT. Residues: CASSLTAWDTDTQYF.

In the case of this clonotype: One junction end disagrees with the germline gene, perhaps due to a read error. The chain recombines TRBV7-9 with TRBJ2-1, with a tentative D call TRBD2 (6 bases). The CDR3 is 15 amino acids. The germline V gene encodes CDR1 SEHNR and CDR2 FQNEAQ (reference sequence). The CDR3 loop is CASAGAGARYNEQLF. The CDR3 DNA reads as TGTGCCAGTGCTGGAGCGGGCGCCAGATACAATGAGCAGCTCTTC.

Turning to this clonotype: A much bigger clone sits one base away, suggesting this may be a read error. The V call is TRBV24-1, the J call TRBJ1-5; no clear D. The CDR3 length is 14 residues. V gave up 2 bases and J gave up 5 bases, with 9 bases separating them. Germline assignment: CDR1 KGHDR and CDR2 SFDVKD. CDR3 loop: CATSDWASDQPQHF. CDR3 coding DNA: TGTGCCACCAGTGATTGGGCCTCCGATCAGCCCCAGCATTTT.

There are many counts of this clonotype. The chain uses TRBV20-1 and TRBJ1-1; 9 bases agree with TRBD1. This CDR3 spans 13 amino acids. With V trimmed by 7 bases and J by 4 bases, 7 bases remained unmatched. CDR1 is DFQATT and CDR2 is SNEGSKA in the germline V gene (reference sequence). Written as DNA, the CDR3 is TGCAGTGTCACAGGGGGCTCTGGCACTGAAGCTTTCTTT. This encodes CSVTGGSGTEAFF.

In its sample, this clonotype is medium-sized. This sequence joins TRBV15 and TRBJ2-1; 8 bases are shared with TRBD2. CDR1 and CDR2 from the germline V gene are LNHNV and YYDKDF (reference sequence). The CDR3 covers 16 residues. Germline trimming cut 2 bases from V and 0 bases from J; bases unmatched to any gene: 3. The CDR3 region is CATSRIAGHSYNEQFF. The DNA for the CDR3 is TGTGCCACCAGCAGAATAGCGGGACACTCCTACAATGAGCAGTTCTTC.

The table lists this clonotype with many counts. The genes are TRBV7-2 and TRBJ2-3; 16 bases are shared with TRBD2. Germline V gene sequence: CDR1 SGHTA, CDR2 FQGNSA. The V gene end was trimmed by 1 base and the J gene end by 1 base; junction bases not matched to a gene: 2. The CDR3 is made up of 18 amino acids. CDR3 sequence reads: CASSLVGLAGGRTDTQYF. In DNA form, the CDR3 reads TGTGCCAGCAGCTTAGTGGGACTAGCGGGAGGGCGCACAGATACGCAGTATTTT.

In its sample, this clonotype was seen many times. This chain links TRBV5-1 with TRBJ1-5; D is uncertain. The CDR3 is 15 amino acids. The ends were cut back, 3 bases at V and 7 bases at J, with 17 bases in the middle. The germline gives CDR1 SGHRS, CDR2 YFSETQ. This CDR3 reads CASSSSPGLEQPQHF. In nucleotides, the CDR3 is TGCGCCAGCAGCTCGTCCCCGGGCCTGGAGCAGCCCCAGCATTTT. Based on the CDR3 plus reference TRBV5-1 and TRBJ1-5, the full variable domain is KAGVTQTPRYLIKTRGQQVTLSCSPISGHRSVSWYQQTPGQGLQFLFEYFSETQRNKGNFPGRFSGRQFSNSRSEMNVSTLELGDSALYLCASSSSPGLEQPQHFGDGTRLSIL.

This clonotype occurred many times. The chain recombines TRBV12-3 or TRBV12-4 with TRBJ2-5; 10 positions agree with TRBD1. The CDR3 consists of 14 residues. With 3 bases clipped from V and 6 bases from J, the junction kept 4 bases outside the gene matches. In DNA, the CDR3 is TGTGCCAGCAGTTTCGGGACAGGGGTAAAGACCCAGTACTTC. This sequence encodes CASSFGTGVKTQYF.

The CDR3 nucleotides read TGTGCCTGGAATCCAGGAGACCAGAGGGACTATGGCTACACCTTC. Translating gives CAWNPGDQRDYGYTF. The rearrangement links TRBV30 to TRBJ1-2; unclear D gene. V was shortened by 4 bases and J by 3 bases, with 18 bases between the two germline ends. The CDR3 covers 15 residues. In germline, CDR1 is GTSNPN, CDR2 SVGIG (reference sequence).

This clonotype has at least ten counts. CDR3 sequence (DNA): TGCAGTGCTAGAGATGCGGGAGGTCCCTTAGTGGCAGATACGCAGTATTTT. This gives the protein CSARDAGGPLVADTQYF. The chain recombines TRBV20-1 with TRBJ2-3; the match to TRBD2 covers 8 bases. From germline, CDR1 is DFQATT and CDR2 SNEGSKA (reference sequence). The CDR3 has 17 amino acids. V shed 0 bases and J 4 bases; nucleotides not matched to a gene: 12.

This clonotype was seen many times. V is TRBV7-3 and J is TRBJ2-3; 9 bases are shared with TRBD2. The CDR3 contains 16 residues. V gave up 2 bases and J gave up 3 bases; unmatched junction bases: 6. The germline V gene encodes CDR1 SGHTA and CDR2 FQGTGA. The CDR3, as DNA: TGTGCCAGCAGCTTAGGATCAGCGGGAGGTACAGATACGCAGTATTTT. Its protein product is CASSLGSAGGTDTQYF.

In regard to this clonotype: This could be a read error, since a much larger clone is one nucleotide away. The chain is built from TRBV7-9 and TRBJ1-2; no definite D call. Germline CDR1 is SEHNR and CDR2 is FQNEAQ (reference sequence). The V end was cut by 1 base, the J end by 8 bases, with 11 bases between. The CDR3 extends over 13 amino acids. The CDR3 is CASSLDWKIGYTF. In DNA form, the CDR3 reads TGTGCCAGCAGCTTAGACTGGAAGATCGGCTACACCTTC.

The table lists this clonotype with many counts. The CDR3 sequence: CATSVGDTGELFF. The CDR3, as DNA: TGTGCCACCAGTGTTGGGGACACCGGGGAGCTGTTTTTT. The chain links TRBV24-1 to TRBJ2-2; D unresolved. The CDR3 contains 13 residues. V was cut by 5 bases and J by 3 bases, with 6 bases left in between. Germline V CDR1 and CDR2: KGHDR, SFDVKD.

In this sample, this clonotype turned up many times. The chain employs TRBV15 and TRBJ1-1; no clear D gene. The CDR3 contains 13 residues. Trimming left V 3 bases short and J 0 bases short, with 5 bases between. CDR1 and CDR2 from the germline V gene are LNHNV and YYDKDF (reference sequence). The CDR3 loop is CATSRSLNTEAFF. In nucleotides, the CDR3 is TGTGCCACCAGCAGGAGTCTGAACACTGAAGCTTTCTTT.

This chain links TRBV5-8 with TRBJ1-5; 7 bases align to TRBD1. The length of the CDR3 is 14 residues. The J segment lost 3 bases and the V segment lost 3 bases, leaving 3 bases of the junction unmatched. In germline, CDR1 is SGHTS, CDR2 YDEGEE. The CDR3, as DNA: TGTGCCAGCAGCTGGGACAGCCTCAATCAGCCCCAGCATTTT. Amino acid sequence: CASSWDSLNQPQHF.

This chain uses TRBV7-8 with TRBJ2-3; D ambiguous. The germline CDR1 and CDR2 sequences are SGHVS and FQNEAQ. V was trimmed by 5 bases and J by 2 bases, leaving 8 bases between them. The CDR3 has 13 residues. The CDR3 loop reads CASSRPNTDTQYF. DNA for the CDR3: TGTGCCAGCAGCAGACCTAACACAGATACGCAGTATTTT. Full variable domain (rest looked up from reference TRBV7-8 and TRBJ2-3): GAGVSQSPRYKVAKRGQDVALRCDPISGHVSLFWYQQALGQGPEFLTYFQNEAQLDKSGLPSDRFFAERPEGSVSTLKIQRTQQEDSAVYLCASSRPNTDTQYFGPGTRLTVL.